Shown below are 6 T cell receptor beta chains from a single sample sequenced in a study of sequential checkpoint blockade in melanoma (dated by TCRdb to between 2017 and 2020). The treatment or condition label corresponds to: randomized to nivolumab then ipilimumab (arm A) or the reverse (arm B). The library was prepared using the immunoSEQ multiplex PCR assay. TCRdb's version of the immuneACCESS table is confined to in-frame rearrangements and falls short of the full clone set. An unresolved V gene accounts for under half of the shortfall where checked; the remainder is of unknown origin. The sample yields thousands of clones; around three quarters were counted once. Of the sample, 25% to 30% is held by the ten largest clones. Sequenced material: CD8+ T cells sorted from blood (inferred from file names), taken from a patient given nivolumab and ipilimumab in sequence. Receptors were obtained from a human donor with melanoma.

This clone showed up just a few times. J is TRBJ2-7 and V is TRBV19, with unresolved D. Trimming removed 5 bases from V and 2 bases from J, with 10 bases in between. This CDR3 has 13 amino acids. From germline, CDR1 is LNHDA and CDR2 SQIVND (reference sequence). As DNA, the CDR3 is TGTGCCAGTAGTTCCACACCCACCTACGAGCAGTACTTC. Its protein is CASSSTPTYEQYF.

This chain connects TRBV9 to TRBJ2-7; 10 bases align to TRBD1. This CDR3 contains 15 residues. After removal of 0 bases from V and 2 bases from J, the junction contained 2 bases not matched to a gene. Germline assignment: CDR1 SGDLS and CDR2 YYNGEE. This CDR3 reads CASSVAGQGTYEQYF. CDR3 in DNA: TGTGCCAGCAGCGTAGCGGGACAGGGGACCTACGAGCAGTACTTC.

This clone came up once. The chain carries TRBV2 and TRBJ2-3; a weak D match, TRBD2 (6 bases). V lost 4 bases, J lost 2 bases, and 16 bases lay in between. The CDR3 loop spans 16 amino acids. CDR1 and CDR2 from the germline V gene are SNHLY and FYNNEI. CDR3 nucleotides: TGTGCCAGCAGTGGGGGGAGCGGGCCCTCCACAGATACGCAGTATTTT. Translation: CASSGGSGPSTDTQYF.

In this sample, this clone turned up a few times. This chain links TRBV5-1 with TRBJ2-7; no clear D. From germline, CDR1 is SGHRS and CDR2 YFSETQ. The CDR3 runs to 15 residues. The V end was cut by 0 bases, the J end by 5 bases, with 15 bases between. The CDR3: CASSLANYLYDEQYF. For the CDR3, the DNA is TGCGCCAGCAGCTTGGCGAACTACCTATACGACGAGCAGTACTTC.

The chain links TRBV7-3 to TRBJ1-2; 8 nucleotides line up with TRBD1. V was clipped by 5 bases and J by 4 bases; unmatched bases: 6. Germline V CDR1 and CDR2: SGHTA, FQGTGA. The CDR3 runs 14 residues. CDR3 coding DNA: TGTGCCAGCAGCATGTCAGGGGGCAGCTATGGCTACACCTTC. Amino acid sequence: CASSMSGGSYGYTF. The full variable domain, completed using reference TRBV7-3 and TRBJ1-2, is GAGVSQTPSNKVTEKGKYVELRCDPISGHTALYWYRQSLGQGPEFLIYFQGTGAADDSGLPNDRFFAVRPEGSVSTLKIQRTERGDSAVYLCASSMSGGSYGYTFGSGTRLTVV.

J is TRBJ2-7 and V is TRBV7-9; 7 bases fit TRBD1. This CDR3 is 14 amino acids long. The V segment lost 5 bases and the J segment 3 bases; nucleotides outside the gene matches: 7. The germline CDR1 and CDR2 sequences are SEHNR and FQNEAQ (reference sequence). The CDR3 DNA follows: TGTGCCAGCAGCCAGGACGGACAGGTCTACGAGCAGTACTTC. Translated, it gives CASSQDGQVYEQYF.